The clone carrying this T cell receptor beta chain has ten or more counts. The antigen is undetermined. This sample is part of a study of neurological immune-mediated disorders. Stored at -80 C, 2 million PBMCs were the source of the unsorted libraries. Using its own MiXCR run on the 5' RACE reads, TCRdb lists one record per CDR3 protein. Of 50,000 to 85,000 distinct CDR3 sequences listed, roughly 5.6% are singletons. Germline V CDR1 and CDR2: WSHSY, SAAADI. CDR3 size: 13 residues. V dropped 6 bases and J dropped 7 bases, with 13 bases sitting between them. Broader study findings: One cluster of related CDR3 sequences contained, by phylogenetic grouping, the repertoires of 18 of 34 multiple sclerosis patients and formed a possible signature.

This chain joins TRBV10-2 and TRBJ1-5, with D uncertain. The sequenced sample was PBMCs. This TCR was sampled from a young woman with multiple sclerosis. The CDR3 sequence is CASRDGGRQPQHF. The CDR3 DNA reads TGCGCCAGCAGGGACGGTGGCCGGCAGCCCCAGCATTTT.